This T cell receptor beta chain was sequenced in a study of T cell responses to AZD1222 COVID-19 vaccine. Looking at the study overall: Second-dose groups at about 4 or about 12 weeks were pooled.

The repertoire was sequenced with immunoSEQ multiplex PCR; TCRdb's copy has only in-frame clones and lacks some. The table includes around 140,000 clones, about nine tenths detected once. Study results and caveats: In a largely white British group with more females than males, clonal diversity was possibly underestimated.

Of note for this clone: Its antigen is as yet unknown.

V was shortened by 8 bases and J by 2 bases, with 16 bases between the two germline ends. CDR1 and CDR2 (germline): SGHRS, YFSETQ. This CDR3 is built from 14 residues. The V and J genes are TRBV5-1 and TRBJ1-1, with a possible D match to TRBD1 (5 bases). The TCR sequence derives from an adult in good health. The sequenced sample was peripheral blood, obtained on day 0 of AZD1222 vaccination. CDR3 sequence: CASRDSRGNTEAFF. CDR3 DNA: TGCGCCAGTAGGGACTCTCGGGGTAACACTGAAGCTTTCTTT. The full variable domain, rest sourced from reference TRBV5-1 and TRBJ1-1, is KAGVTQTPRYLIKTRGQQVTLSCSPISGHRSVSWYQQTPGQGLQFLFEYFSETQRNKGNFPGRFSGRQFSNSRSEMNVSTLELGDSALYLCASRDSRGNTEAFFGQGTRLTVV.